Given below is one T cell receptor beta chain in context. The antigen remains unidentified. These data are taken from a study of shared clonotypes between healthy human individuals. Study-wide findings and caveats: Sequencing depth was expected to influence donor clonotype sharing.

The study ran the assay at deep level. Generated by immunoSEQ multiplex PCR, the TCRdb table keeps only in-frame clones and is missing some. Here the sample spans some 480,000 clones, 70% to 85% being singletons. The CDR3 length is 12 residues. V was pared by 2 bases and J by 7 bases, with 8 bases between. The V gene's germline CDR1 is MNHNY and CDR2 SVGAGI (reference sequence). The chain uses TRBV6-6 and TRBJ1-2, with a weak D call TRBD1 (5 bases). What was sequenced was PBMCs. This TCR came from a woman between 35 and 50 years old in good health. Some clones in this sample may be carry-over from other donors' samples. DNA of the CDR3: TGTGCCAGCAGTTACGGGCAGGGTGGCTACACCTTC. Translation gives CASSYGQGGYTF.